A single sample gave rise to the 21 T cell receptor beta chains below, sequenced in a study of shared clonotypes between healthy human individuals. Clones were sequenced by immunoSEQ multiplex PCR, and TCRdb holds only the in-frame ones, with some missing. The sample includes approximately 1.5 million clones, approximately 98.5% seen only once; the top ten take approximately 0.4%. The sequencing input was naive CD4+ T cells sorted from blood. The subset is: CD45RA+ positively selected. These receptor sequences come from a man aged 30 to 45 in good health.

The J gene is TRBJ2-5, the V gene TRBV29-1; unclear D gene. Trimming cost V 5 bases and J 2 bases, with 6 bases left between them. The germline V gene has CDR1 SQVTM and CDR2 ANQGSEA. CDR3 size: 11 residues. The CDR3 loop reads CSVSPQETQYF. CDR3 coding DNA: TGCAGCGTTTCTCCGCAAGAGACCCAGTACTTC. The variable domain in full, completed from reference TRBV29-1 and TRBJ2-5, reads SAVISQKPSRDICQRGTSLTIQCQVDSQVTMMFWYRQQPGQSLTLIATANQGSEATYESGFVIDKFPISRPNLTFSTLTVSNMSPEDSSIYLCSVSPQETQYFGPGTRLLVL.

This chain links TRBV29-1 with TRBJ2-3, with 10 bases aligning to TRBD2. CDR1 is SQVTM and CDR2 is ANQGSEA in the germline V gene. The CDR3 is 14 residues long. Trimming cost V 4 bases and J 7 bases; bases outside gene matches: 8. CDR3: CSVGQLAGFHTQYF. CDR3 DNA: TGCAGCGTTGGACAACTAGCGGGATTTCATACGCAGTATTTT.

The chain couples TRBV27 to TRBJ2-3; the D is unclear. CDR1 is MNHEY, CDR2 SMNVEV, per germline (reference sequence). V was cut by 5 bases and J by 2 bases, with 20 bases left in between. CDR3 length equals 17 residues. The CDR3 nucleotides read TGTGCCAGCAGTCCTCTAAACACACGAGGAGCCACAGATACGCAGTATTTT. Translation: CASSPLNTRGATDTQYF.

The chain employs TRBV6-1 and TRBJ1-3; D is possibly TRBD1 (6 bases). With 6 bases removed from V and 3 bases from J, the gap between germline ends came to 15 bases. The germline V gene encodes CDR1 MNHNS and CDR2 SASEGT. The CDR3 is made up of 15 amino acids. CDR3 in amino acids: CASSRDKAFGNTIYF. The CDR3 DNA reads as TGTGCCAGCAGCCGGGACAAGGCTTTTGGAAACACCATATATTTT.

The chain joins TRBV7-2 to TRBJ2-1; 8 nucleotides agree with TRBD2. Germline CDR1 and CDR2: SGHTA and FQGNSA. CDR3 length: 12 residues. Trimming cost V 2 bases and J 12 bases; bases outside gene matches: 3. The CDR3 sequence is CASSLSTSGQFF. The CDR3 nucleotides read TGTGCCAGCAGCTTAAGTACTAGCGGGCAGTTCTTC.

The chain carries TRBV5-1 and TRBJ1-2; TRBD1 is a possible D gene (6 bases). CDR1 is SGHRS, CDR2 YFSETQ, per germline. Between the trimmed V and J ends, which lost 5 bases and 6 bases, there was a span of 17 bases. There are 14 residues in the CDR3. In nucleotides, the CDR3 is TGCGCCAGCAGGGATCCAGGGGTCTTAGATGGCTACACCTTC. This codes for CASRDPGVLDGYTF.

This clone was observed a single time. The same CDR3 can be traced to other DNA sequences in this sample. V usage is TRBV9 and J usage is TRBJ2-3, with TRBD2 matching 9 bases. CDR1 SGDLS and CDR2 YYNGEE come from the germline V gene. V lost 4 bases to trimming and J lost 1 base; unmatched junction nucleotides: 4. This CDR3 is built from 15 residues. As DNA, the CDR3 is TGTGCCAGCAGCCCCCGGACTAGCGGCACAGATACGCAGTATTTT. Its translation is CASSPRTSGTDTQYF. Complete variable domain (other parts from reference TRBV9 and TRBJ2-3): DSGVTQTPKHLITATGQRVTLRCSPRSGDLSVYWYQQSLDQGLQFLIQYYNGEERAKGNILERFSAQQFPDLHSELNLSSLELGDSALYFCASSPRTSGTDTQYFGPGTRLTVL.

Comments on this clone: In the same sample, other DNA sequences code for this CDR3. This sequence joins TRBV4-1 and TRBJ2-5; D unresolved. Germline V lookup: CDR1 MGHRA, CDR2 YSYEKL. The V and J ends lost 1 base and 1 base respectively, with 4 bases between them. CDR3 length: 13 amino acids. The CDR3 here is CASSQVVQETQYF. The CDR3 DNA sequence: TGCGCCAGCAGCCAAGTAGTCCAAGAGACCCAGTACTTC.

The gene calls are TRBV25-1 and TRBJ2-7; no reliable D call. V was pared by 0 bases and J by 0 bases, with 12 bases between. CDR3 length: 16 amino acids. Germline V lookup: CDR1 MGHDK, CDR2 SYGVNS. CDR3 nucleotide sequence: TGTGCCAGCAGTGAATACGGGTCGAGGAGCTCCTACGAGCAGTACTTC. This encodes CASSEYGSRSSYEQYF.

The chain recombines TRBV9 with TRBJ2-3, with D perhaps matching TRBD1 or TRBD2 (5 bases each). CDR1 is SGDLS and CDR2 is YYNGEE in the germline V gene. This CDR3 spans 15 amino acids. The V end lost 0 bases, the J end lost 3 bases, and 11 bases lay between the germline ends. CDR3 residues: CASSVVGERTDTQYF. For the CDR3, the DNA is TGTGCCAGCAGCGTAGTGGGGGAGAGGACAGATACGCAGTATTTT.

This clone has a single count. The chain couples TRBV6-5 to TRBJ2-5; tentative D call: TRBD2 (6 bases). Germline lookup yields CDR1 MNHEY and CDR2 SVGAGI. Trimming left V 2 bases short and J 5 bases short, with 15 bases between. This CDR3 is built from 15 residues. The CDR3 sequence is CASSYGLASIETQYF. The CDR3 nucleotides are TGTGCCAGCAGTTACGGCCTAGCGTCTATTGAGACCCAGTACTTC.

The chain employs TRBV5-1 and TRBJ2-7; 8 nucleotides agree with TRBD2. This CDR3 has 15 amino acids. The germline V gene encodes CDR1 SGHRS and CDR2 YFSETQ. J was trimmed by 3 bases and V by 3 bases; bases with no gene match: 8. In nucleotides, the CDR3 is TGCGCCAGCAGCTCTTCGGGACTAGGGGTCTACGAGCAGTACTTC. It yields the protein CASSSSGLGVYEQYF.

The genes are TRBV5-1 and TRBJ1-1; a possible D gene is TRBD1 (5 bases). The germline V and J ends were trimmed by 0 bases and 1 base, with 7 bases remaining between them. This CDR3 is built from 14 residues. CDR1 and CDR2 (germline): SGHRS, YFSETQ. The CDR3 sequence: CASSLDTGNTEAFF. CDR3 bases: TGCGCCAGCAGCTTGGATACAGGGAACACTGAAGCTTTCTTT. The full variable domain, in which reference TRBV5-1 and TRBJ1-1 provide the parts outside the CDR3, is KAGVTQTPRYLIKTRGQQVTLSCSPISGHRSVSWYQQTPGQGLQFLFEYFSETQRNKGNFPGRFSGRQFSNSRSEMNVSTLELGDSALYLCASSLDTGNTEAFFGQGTRLTVV.

The V and J genes are TRBV10-3 and TRBJ2-3; no definite D call. This CDR3 has 13 amino acids. The germline gives CDR1 ENHRY, CDR2 SYGVKD. V was clipped by 0 bases and J by 3 bases, with 4 bases between them. The CDR3 loop is CAISESRTDTQYF. The CDR3 region has the DNA TGTGCCATCAGTGAGTCAAGGACAGATACGCAGTATTTT.

This CDR3 is CASSYEGGGSRFNEQFF. The DNA of the CDR3 is TGCGCCAGCAGCTACGAAGGGGGCGGGAGCAGGTTTAATGAGCAGTTCTTC. V and J are TRBV5-1 and TRBJ2-1; D tentatively fits TRBD1 or TRBD2 (7 bases each). CDR1 and CDR2 from the germline V gene are SGHRS and YFSETQ. V lost 3 bases to trimming and J lost 7 bases, with 23 bases between them. The CDR3 sequence is 17 residues long. The variable domain in full, with the rest retrieved from reference TRBV5-1 and TRBJ2-1, is KAGVTQTPRYLIKTRGQQVTLSCSPISGHRSVSWYQQTPGQGLQFLFEYFSETQRNKGNFPGRFSGRQFSNSRSEMNVSTLELGDSALYLCASSYEGGGSRFNEQFFGPGTRLTVL.

This sequence joins TRBV6-4 and TRBJ2-1, with TRBD2 matching 10 bases. The CDR3 covers 15 residues. Germline loops: CDR1 MRHNA, CDR2 SNTAGT. Trimming cost V 5 bases and J 10 bases; bases outside gene matches: 11. Written as DNA, the CDR3 is TGTGCCAGCAGTTGGAGCCTAGCGGGAGCAGGCGAGCAGTTCTTC. The encoded protein is CASSWSLAGAGEQFF.

This clone was observed once. V and J are TRBV11-1 and TRBJ2-3; 8 bases fit TRBD1. From germline, CDR1 is SGHAT and CDR2 FQDESV (reference sequence). This CDR3 region has 16 residues. V trimming: 2 bases; J trimming: 3 bases; junction bases outside the gene matches: 7. The CDR3 spells CASSLRTGRLTDTQYF. In nucleotides, the CDR3 is TGTGCCAGCAGCTTAAGGACAGGGAGATTGACAGATACGCAGTATTTT.

The V gene is TRBV6-5, the J gene TRBJ2-1; maybe TRBD2 (6 bases). Deletions cut 0 bases from V and 9 bases from J, with 12 bases between. The CDR3 has 14 residues. Per germline, CDR1 MNHEY and CDR2 SVGAGI. The CDR3 nucleotides read TGTGCCAGCAGTTACTCTGAGCGGGTTGGTGAGCAGTTCTTC. It translates to CASSYSERVGEQFF.

This chain uses TRBV28 with TRBJ2-1; D gene uncertain. The length of the CDR3 is 11 residues. Per germline, CDR1 MDHEN and CDR2 SYDVKM. Between the trimmed V and J ends, which lost 5 bases and 15 bases, there was a span of 14 bases. This CDR3 is CASSRIAGLFF. CDR3 nucleotides: TGTGCCAGCAGTCGAATTGCCGGGCTGTTCTTC.

This clone was observed once. The chain uses TRBV4-1 and TRBJ1-5, with 7 bases that match TRBD1. With 3 bases clipped from V and 3 bases from J, the junction kept 5 bases outside the gene matches. CDR1 is MGHRA, CDR2 YSYEKL, per germline. The CDR3 runs to 15 residues. The CDR3 DNA follows: TGCGCCAGCAGCCATCGACAGGGAGACAATCAGCCCCAGCATTTT. It encodes CASSHRQGDNQPQHF.

The gene calls are TRBV6-5 and TRBJ1-2, with D hard to call. Per germline, CDR1 MNHEY and CDR2 SVGAGI. V dropped 2 bases and J dropped 5 bases, with 12 bases sitting between them. The CDR3 runs 14 residues. In nucleotides, the CDR3 is TGTGCCAGCAGTTACGCCGGCCTCGGGTATGGCTACACCTTC. The encoded protein is CASSYAGLGYGYTF.